This T cell receptor beta chain was sequenced for a study of shared clonotypes between healthy human individuals. Whole-study results and caveats: At large depth, rarefaction still showed sorted-subset sequencing to be incomplete.

Naive CD8 cells, CD45RO-negative and positively selected for CCR7, excluded terminally differentiated effector memory CD45RA+ cells. Participating donors were healthy, HIV-negative adults free of recent acute infections or vaccinations. The protocol was immunoSEQ multiplex PCR, while the TCRdb copy is restricted to in-frame clones and leaves out a portion. The table lists about 2 million clones, less than 95% of them singletons. Remarks on this clone: No antigen is known for it.

The junction had 5 bases not matched to a gene; V was cut back by 2 bases and J by 2 bases. This CDR3 has 17 amino acids. The germline CDR1 and CDR2 sequences are MNHNS and SASEGT. The clonotype originates from a man aged 18 to 30 in good health. Sequencing was carried out using naive CD8+ T cells sorted from blood. This sequence joins TRBV6-1 and TRBJ1-6; 8 bases map to TRBD1. The CDR3 sequence: CASSENRDRTYNSPLHF. The DNA for the CDR3 is TGTGCCAGCAGTGAAAACCGGGACAGGACCTATAATTCACCCCTCCACTTT.